The clone carrying this T cell receptor (beta chain) was observed a few times. Antigen: not known. Expressed TCRB transcripts were sequenced, since all the RNA that had been isolated was reverse transcribed. Method: immunoSEQ multiplex PCR; TCRdb's copy keeps in-frame clones and lacks some. The sample gives some 200,000 clones, about a sixth of which show up once; about 0.08% is in the top ten. This CDR3 comprises 13 residues. The germline V gene encodes CDR1 SGHRS and CDR2 YFSETQ. Trimming left V 9 bases short and J 0 bases short, with 13 bases between. The data are from a study of beta chain features in type 1 diabetes. Findings of the study overall: Moderate yet significant TCRB CDR3 shortening was seen in Type 1 diabetes patients in all four CD4+ subsets.

Input material: naive CD4+ T cells from blood. The sequence was obtained from a man aged 25-45 years with type 1 diabetes. The chain carries TRBV5-1 and TRBJ2-7, with D unresolved. Here the CDR3 DNA reads TGCGCCACTCGGGCGGAGAGCTCCTACGAGCAGTACTTC. It codes for CATRAESSYEQYF.